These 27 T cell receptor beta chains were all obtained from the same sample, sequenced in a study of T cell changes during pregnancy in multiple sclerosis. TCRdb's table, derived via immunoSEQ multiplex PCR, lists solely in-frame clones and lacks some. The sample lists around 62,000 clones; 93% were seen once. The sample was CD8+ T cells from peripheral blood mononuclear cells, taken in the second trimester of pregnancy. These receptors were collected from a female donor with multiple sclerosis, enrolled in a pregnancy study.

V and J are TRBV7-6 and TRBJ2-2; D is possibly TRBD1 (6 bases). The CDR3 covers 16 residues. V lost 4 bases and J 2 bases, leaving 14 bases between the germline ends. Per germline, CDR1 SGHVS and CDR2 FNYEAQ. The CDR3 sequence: CASSYTGTPNTGELFF. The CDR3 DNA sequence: TGTGCCAGCAGCTATACCGGGACACCTAACACCGGGGAGCTGTTTTTT.

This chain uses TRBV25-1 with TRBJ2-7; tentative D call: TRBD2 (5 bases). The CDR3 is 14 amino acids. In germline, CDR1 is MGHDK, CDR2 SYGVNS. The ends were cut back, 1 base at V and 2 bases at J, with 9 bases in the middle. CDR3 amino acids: CASSESRVAYEQYF. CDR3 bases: TGTGCCAGCAGTGAATCGAGGGTTGCCTACGAGCAGTACTTC.

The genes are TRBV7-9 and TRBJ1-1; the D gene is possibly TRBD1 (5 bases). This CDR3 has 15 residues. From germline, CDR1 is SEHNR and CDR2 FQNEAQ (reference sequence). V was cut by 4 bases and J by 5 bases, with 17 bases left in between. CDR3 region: CASSSDGGGGTEAFF. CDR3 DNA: TGTGCCAGCAGCTCCGACGGGGGTGGGGGAACTGAAGCTTTCTTT.

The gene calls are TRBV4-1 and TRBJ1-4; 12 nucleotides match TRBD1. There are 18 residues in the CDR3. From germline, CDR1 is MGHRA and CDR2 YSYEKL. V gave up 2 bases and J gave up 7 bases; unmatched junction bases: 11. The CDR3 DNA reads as TGCGCCAGCAGCCAACTACCGGGACAGGGGGCGGCGAGTGAAAAACTGTTTTTT. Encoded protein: CASSQLPGQGAASEKLFF.

The CDR3 coding sequence is TGTGCCAGCAGCTTGCTAGCCCAGTACCAAGAGACCCAGTACTTC. This sequence encodes CASSLLAQYQETQYF. The genes are TRBV5-5 and TRBJ2-5; tentatively, D is TRBD2 (5 bases). The germline V gene encodes CDR1 SGHKS and CDR2 YYEKEE (reference sequence). The CDR3 has 15 residues. Between the trimmed V and J ends, which lost 1 base and 0 bases, there was a span of 10 bases.

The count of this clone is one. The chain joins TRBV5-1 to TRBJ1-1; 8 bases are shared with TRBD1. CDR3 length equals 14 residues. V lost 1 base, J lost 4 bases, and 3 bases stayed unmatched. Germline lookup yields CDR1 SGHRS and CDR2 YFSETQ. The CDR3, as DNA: TGCGCCAGCAGCTTGTCTACAGGGGGCACTGAAGCTTTCTTT. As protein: CASSLSTGGTEAFF.

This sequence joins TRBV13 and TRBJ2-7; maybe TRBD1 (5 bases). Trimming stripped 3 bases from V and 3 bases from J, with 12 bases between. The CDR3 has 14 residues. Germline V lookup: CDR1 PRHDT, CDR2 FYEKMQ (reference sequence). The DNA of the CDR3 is TGTGCCAGCAGCTTCCTTTCGACAGTCTACGAGCAGTACTTC. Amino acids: CASSFLSTVYEQYF.

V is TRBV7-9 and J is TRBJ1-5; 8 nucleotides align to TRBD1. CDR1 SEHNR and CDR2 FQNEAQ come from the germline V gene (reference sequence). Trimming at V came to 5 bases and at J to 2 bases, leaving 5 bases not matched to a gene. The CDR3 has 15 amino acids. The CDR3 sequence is CASSHGQGRNQPQHF. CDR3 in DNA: TGTGCCAGCAGCCATGGACAGGGCCGCAATCAGCCCCAGCATTTT.

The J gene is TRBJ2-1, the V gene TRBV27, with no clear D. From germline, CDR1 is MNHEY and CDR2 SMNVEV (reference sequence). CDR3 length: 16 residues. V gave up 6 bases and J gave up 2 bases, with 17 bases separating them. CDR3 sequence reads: CASSNTRNYPYNEQFF. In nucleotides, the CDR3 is TGTGCCAGCAGCAACACGAGAAACTACCCCTACAATGAGCAGTTCTTC.

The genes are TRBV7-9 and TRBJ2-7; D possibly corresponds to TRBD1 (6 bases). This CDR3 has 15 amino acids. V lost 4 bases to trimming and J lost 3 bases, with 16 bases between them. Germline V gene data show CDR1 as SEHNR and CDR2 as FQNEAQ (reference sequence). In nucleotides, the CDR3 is TGTGCCAGCAGCTCACAGGGTAGGGCAGTCTACGAGCAGTACTTC. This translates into CASSSQGRAVYEQYF. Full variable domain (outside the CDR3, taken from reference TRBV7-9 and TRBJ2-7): DTGVSQNPRHKITKRGQNVTFRCDPISEHNRLYWYRQTLGQGPEFLTYFQNEAQLEKSRLLSDRFSAERPKGSFSTLEIQRTEQGDSAMYLCASSSQGRAVYEQYFGPGTRLTVT.

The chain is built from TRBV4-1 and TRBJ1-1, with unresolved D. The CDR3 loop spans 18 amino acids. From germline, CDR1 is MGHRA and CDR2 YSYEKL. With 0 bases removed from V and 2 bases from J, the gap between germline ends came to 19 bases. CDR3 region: CASSQDSRGWRANTEAFF. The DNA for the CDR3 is TGCGCCAGCAGCCAAGATTCTCGGGGTTGGAGGGCAAACACTGAAGCTTTCTTT.

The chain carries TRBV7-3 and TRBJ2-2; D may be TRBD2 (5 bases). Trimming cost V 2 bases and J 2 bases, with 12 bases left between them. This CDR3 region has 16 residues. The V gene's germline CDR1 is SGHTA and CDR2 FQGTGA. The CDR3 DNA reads TGTGCCAGCAGCTTAGAGGGTTCGTCAAACACCGGGGAGCTGTTTTTT. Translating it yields CASSLEGSSNTGELFF.

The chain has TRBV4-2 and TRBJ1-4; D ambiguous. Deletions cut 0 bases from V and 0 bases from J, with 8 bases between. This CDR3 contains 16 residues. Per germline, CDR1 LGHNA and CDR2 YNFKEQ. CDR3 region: CASSQEAGATNEKLFF. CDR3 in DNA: TGTGCCAGCAGCCAAGAGGCCGGAGCAACTAATGAAAAACTGTTTTTT.

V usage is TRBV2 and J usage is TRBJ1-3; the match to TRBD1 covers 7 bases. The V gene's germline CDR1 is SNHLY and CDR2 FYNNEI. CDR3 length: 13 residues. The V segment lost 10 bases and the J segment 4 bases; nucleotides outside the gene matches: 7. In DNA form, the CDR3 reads TGTGCCAAAGACAGGGATTACGGAAACACCATATATTTT. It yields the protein CAKDRDYGNTIYF.

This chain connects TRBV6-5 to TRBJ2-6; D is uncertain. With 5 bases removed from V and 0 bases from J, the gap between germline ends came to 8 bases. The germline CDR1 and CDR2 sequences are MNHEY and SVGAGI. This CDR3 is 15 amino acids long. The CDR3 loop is CASSPTSSGANVLTF. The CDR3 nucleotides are TGTGCCAGCAGTCCAACCAGCTCTGGGGCCAACGTCCTGACTTTC.

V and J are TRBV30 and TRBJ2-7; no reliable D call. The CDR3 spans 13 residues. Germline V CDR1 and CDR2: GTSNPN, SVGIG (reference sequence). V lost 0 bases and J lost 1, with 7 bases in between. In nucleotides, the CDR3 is TGTGCCTGGAGTGTTAGTGAGTCCTACGAGCAGTACTTC. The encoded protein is CAWSVSESYEQYF. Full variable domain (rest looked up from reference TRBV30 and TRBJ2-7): SQTIHQWPATLVQPVGSPLSLECTVEGTSNPNLYWYRQAAGRGLQLLFYSVGIGQISSEVPQNLSASRPQDRQFILSSKKLLLSDSGFYLCAWSVSESYEQYFGPGTRLTVT.

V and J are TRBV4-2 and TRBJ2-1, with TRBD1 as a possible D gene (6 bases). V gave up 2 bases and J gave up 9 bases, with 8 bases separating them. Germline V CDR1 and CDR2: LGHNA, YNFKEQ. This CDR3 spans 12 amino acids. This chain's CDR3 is CASSQTGTEQFF. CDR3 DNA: TGTGCCAGCAGCCAAACAGGGACTGAGCAGTTCTTC.

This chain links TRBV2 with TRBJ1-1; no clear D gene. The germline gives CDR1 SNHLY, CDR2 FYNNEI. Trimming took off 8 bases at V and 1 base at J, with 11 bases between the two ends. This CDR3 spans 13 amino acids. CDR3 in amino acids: CASPIRGNTEAFF. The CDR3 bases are TGTGCCAGCCCTATACGTGGGAACACTGAAGCTTTCTTT.

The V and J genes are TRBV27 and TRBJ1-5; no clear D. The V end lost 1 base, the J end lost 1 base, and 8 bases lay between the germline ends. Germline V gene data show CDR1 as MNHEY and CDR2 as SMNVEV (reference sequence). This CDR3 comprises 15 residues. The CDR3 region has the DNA TGTGCCAGCAGTTTATTATTGGGCAGCAATCAGCCCCAGCATTTT. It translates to CASSLLLGSNQPQHF.

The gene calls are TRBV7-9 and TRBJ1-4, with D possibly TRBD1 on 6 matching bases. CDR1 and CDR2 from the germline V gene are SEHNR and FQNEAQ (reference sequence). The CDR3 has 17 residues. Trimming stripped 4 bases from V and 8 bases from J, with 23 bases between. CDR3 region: CASSSSGDSAFNEKLFF. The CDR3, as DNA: TGTGCCAGCAGCTCGTCAGGGGATTCGGCCTTTAACGAAAAACTGTTTTTT.

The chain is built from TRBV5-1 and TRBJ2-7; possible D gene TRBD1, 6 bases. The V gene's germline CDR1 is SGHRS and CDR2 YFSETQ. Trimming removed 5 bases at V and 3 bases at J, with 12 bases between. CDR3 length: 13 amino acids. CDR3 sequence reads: CASRYGGGYEQYF. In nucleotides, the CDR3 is TGCGCCAGCAGGTATGGGGGCGGCTACGAGCAGTACTTC.

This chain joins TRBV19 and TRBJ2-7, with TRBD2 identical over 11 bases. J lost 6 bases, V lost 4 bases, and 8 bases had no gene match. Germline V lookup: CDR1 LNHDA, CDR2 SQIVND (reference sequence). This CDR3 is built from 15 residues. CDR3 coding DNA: TGTGCCAGTAGTACTTATAGCGGGAGGGCCTGCGAGCAGTACTTC. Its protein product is CASSTYSGRACEQYF.

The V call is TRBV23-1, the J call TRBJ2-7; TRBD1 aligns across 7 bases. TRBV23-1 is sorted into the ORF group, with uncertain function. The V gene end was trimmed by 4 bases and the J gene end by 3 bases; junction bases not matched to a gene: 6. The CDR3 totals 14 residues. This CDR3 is CASSLRDSHYEQYF. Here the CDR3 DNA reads TGCGCCAGCAGTCTCCGGGACAGCCACTACGAGCAGTACTTC.

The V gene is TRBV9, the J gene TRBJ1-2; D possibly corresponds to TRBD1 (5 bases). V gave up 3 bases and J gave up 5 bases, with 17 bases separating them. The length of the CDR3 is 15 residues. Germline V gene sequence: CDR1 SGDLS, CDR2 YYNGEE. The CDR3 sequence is CASSASREEGYGYTF. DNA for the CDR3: TGTGCCAGCAGCGCCAGCAGGGAGGAAGGGTATGGCTACACCTTC.

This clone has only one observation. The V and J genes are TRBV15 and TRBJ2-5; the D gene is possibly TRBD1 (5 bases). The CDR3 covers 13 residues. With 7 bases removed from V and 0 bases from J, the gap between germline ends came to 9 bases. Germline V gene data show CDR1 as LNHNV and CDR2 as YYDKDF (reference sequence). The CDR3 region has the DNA TGTGCCACCAACACGGACAACCAAGAGACCCAGTACTTC. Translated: CATNTDNQETQYF.

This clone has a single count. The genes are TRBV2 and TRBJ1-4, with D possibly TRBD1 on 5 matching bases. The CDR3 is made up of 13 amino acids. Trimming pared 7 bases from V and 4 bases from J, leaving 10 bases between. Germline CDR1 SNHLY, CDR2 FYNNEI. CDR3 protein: CASNGRVNEKLFF. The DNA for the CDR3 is TGTGCCAGCAATGGCAGGGTTAATGAAAAACTGTTTTTT.

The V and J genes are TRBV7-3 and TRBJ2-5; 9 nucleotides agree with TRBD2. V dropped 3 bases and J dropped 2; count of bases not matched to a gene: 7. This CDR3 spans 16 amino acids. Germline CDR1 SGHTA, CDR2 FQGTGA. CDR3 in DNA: TGTGCCAGCAGCTTGGGAAGCGGGGGGACTCAAGAGACCCAGTACTTC. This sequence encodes CASSLGSGGTQETQYF.